The next 16 T cell receptor beta chains were all read from a single sample in a study of OX40 agonist ivuxolimab in advanced cancers. Sequenced by immunoSEQ multiplex PCR; TCRdb stores in-frame clones only, minus some. This table holds under 60,000 clones, under 95% found once. Here the sequenced sample was CD4+ or CD8+ T cells sorted from blood, taken in a trial of the OX40 agonist ivuxolimab. These receptors originate from an adult with an advanced solid tumor such as melanoma, head and neck, liver or kidney cancer.

V is TRBV4-1 and J is TRBJ1-6; D may be TRBD1 (5 bases). This CDR3 region has 15 residues. V lost 0 bases and J lost 10, with 13 bases in between. CDR1 and CDR2 (germline): MGHRA, YSYEKL. CDR3 in DNA: TGCGCCAGCAGCCAAGAGACCGCGGGGGAATCACCCCTCCACTTT. This encodes CASSQETAGESPLHF.

The chain couples TRBV28 to TRBJ2-4, with D perhaps matching TRBD1 (6 bases). Germline loops: CDR1 MDHEN, CDR2 SYDVKM. CDR3 length equals 15 residues. V was cut by 3 bases and J by 5 bases, with 14 bases left in between. The CDR3 sequence is CASSFPGVVENIQYF. The CDR3 bases are TGTGCCAGCAGTTTCCCAGGGGTGGTCGAAAACATTCAGTACTTC.

The chain is built from TRBV2 and TRBJ2-7; D gene unclear. Trimming took off 6 bases at V and 5 bases at J, with 11 bases between the two ends. The CDR3 length is 12 residues. In germline, CDR1 is SNHLY, CDR2 FYNNEI. For the CDR3, the DNA is TGTGCCAGCAGGGGAATTTACGACGAGCAGTACTTC. This encodes CASRGIYDEQYF.

The count of this clone is one. The V gene is TRBV7-9, the J gene TRBJ1-4, with D perhaps matching TRBD1 (6 bases). The CDR3 consists of 14 residues. V was shortened by 5 bases and J by 6 bases, with 13 bases between the two germline ends. Looked up from germline, CDR1 is SEHNR and CDR2 is FQNEAQ (reference sequence). The CDR3 DNA reads as TGTGCCAGCAGCCGGACGGGGGGCCATGAAAAACTGTTTTTT. Its protein is CASSRTGGHEKLFF.

The chain links TRBV27 to TRBJ2-3, with no clear D. V was clipped by 5 bases and J by 3 bases, with 12 bases between them. CDR1 is MNHEY and CDR2 is SMNVEV in the germline V gene (reference sequence). The CDR3 length is 14 residues. The chain's CDR3 is CASSPGRWTDTQYF. In DNA form, the CDR3 reads TGTGCCAGCAGTCCCGGAAGGTGGACAGATACGCAGTATTTT.

Regarding this clone: The same CDR3 is also encoded by other DNA sequences in this sample. The chain joins TRBV2 to TRBJ2-7; tentatively, D is TRBD2 (7 bases). Per the germline V gene, CDR1 is SNHLY and CDR2 is FYNNEI. V shed 4 bases and J shed 2 bases, with 9 bases lying between them. The CDR3 is 13 amino acids. CDR3 region: CASSVGGPYEQYF. Here the CDR3 DNA reads TGTGCCAGCAGTGTGGGGGGGCCCTACGAGCAGTACTTC.

The count of this clone is one. The genes are TRBV7-6 and TRBJ2-7; TRBD1 agrees at 9 bases. Germline assignment: CDR1 SGHVS and CDR2 FNYEAQ. The CDR3 runs 15 residues. V shed 3 bases, J shed 5 bases, and the junction held 8 bases outside the gene matches. This CDR3 reads CASSFGTGWMDEQYF. The CDR3 nucleotides read TGTGCCAGCAGCTTCGGGACAGGGTGGATGGACGAGCAGTACTTC.

The gene calls are TRBV9 and TRBJ1-4; D might be TRBD1 (6 bases). CDR3 length equals 15 residues. CDR1 is SGDLS and CDR2 is YYNGEE in the germline V gene. Trimming took off 3 bases at V and 0 bases at J, with 9 bases between the two ends. CDR3 loop: CASSEDSATNEKLFF. The CDR3 nucleotides are TGTGCCAGCAGCGAGGACAGCGCAACTAATGAAAAACTGTTTTTT.

J is TRBJ2-7 and V is TRBV7-8; 8 nucleotides align to TRBD1. The germline CDR1 and CDR2 sequences are SGHVS and FQNEAQ. The CDR3 has 12 residues. Trimming removed 4 bases from V and 6 bases from J; junction bases left unmatched: 2. CDR3 protein: CASSSTGAEQYF. In nucleotides, the CDR3 is TGTGCCAGCAGCTCGACAGGGGCCGAGCAGTACTTC.

V and J are TRBV27 and TRBJ2-1, with 9 bases aligning to TRBD2. CDR1 is MNHEY and CDR2 is SMNVEV in the germline V gene (reference sequence). This CDR3 has 15 amino acids. V was pared by 5 bases and J by 8 bases, with 10 bases of the junction left unmatched. The CDR3 nucleotides read TGTGCCAGCAGTACTACTAGCGGGCGGGTCGATGAGCAGTTCTTC. Translation gives CASSTTSGRVDEQFF.

This chain links TRBV4-1 with TRBJ2-7; 7 bases line up with TRBD1. V gave up 5 bases and J gave up 3 bases; unmatched junction bases: 13. Germline V gene lookup returns CDR1 MGHRA and CDR2 YSYEKL. This CDR3 has 16 amino acids. CDR3 in amino acids: CASSIHSGTAIYEQYF. CDR3 DNA: TGCGCCAGCAGCATCCACTCCGGGACAGCTATCTACGAGCAGTACTTC.

This clone was detected once. The chain carries TRBV27 and TRBJ2-3, with D possibly matching TRBD2 (6 bases). Trimming shortened V by 3 bases and J by 0 bases, and 16 bases separated the two germline ends. This CDR3 region has 17 residues. Germline V gene lookup returns CDR1 MNHEY and CDR2 SMNVEV (reference sequence). CDR3 DNA: TGTGCCAGCAGTTTGGGCGGAGGGCCTATTAGCACAGATACGCAGTATTTT. Protein product: CASSLGGGPISTDTQYF.

The chain employs TRBV9 and TRBJ2-3; tentatively, D is TRBD2 (6 bases). This CDR3 spans 15 amino acids. Germline-derived CDR1 and CDR2 are SGDLS and YYNGEE. V lost 4 bases and J lost 5, with 17 bases in between. The CDR3: CASSISRGIGDTQYF. For the CDR3, the DNA is TGTGCCAGCAGCATTAGCCGCGGGATTGGAGATACGCAGTATTTT. Drawing the rest from reference TRBV9 and TRBJ2-3, the complete variable domain is DSGVTQTPKHLITATGQRVTLRCSPRSGDLSVYWYQQSLDQGLQFLIQYYNGEERAKGNILERFSAQQFPDLHSELNLSSLELGDSALYFCASSISRGIGDTQYFGPGTRLTVL.

This chain connects TRBV5-1 to TRBJ2-1, with a tentative D call TRBD2 (6 bases). Germline loops: CDR1 SGHRS, CDR2 YFSETQ. The ends were cut back, 4 bases at V and 4 bases at J, with 27 bases in the middle. This CDR3 has 19 amino acids. The CDR3 region is CASSVRGLATPLYYNEQFF. The CDR3 nucleotides read TGCGCCAGCAGCGTTCGGGGGTTAGCGACCCCTCTTTATTACAATGAGCAGTTCTTC.

The chain couples TRBV4-3 to TRBJ2-7; 10 bases map to TRBD1. This CDR3 region has 15 residues. J gave up 5 bases and V 5 bases, and 9 bases lay outside the gene matches. CDR1 is LGHNA, CDR2 YSLEER, per germline. The CDR3 sequence: CASSVRDRGYDEQYF. CDR3 sequence (DNA): TGCGCCAGCAGCGTCCGGGACAGGGGTTACGACGAGCAGTACTTC.

This clone was recorded once. The genes are TRBV2 and TRBJ1-1; 8 positions agree with TRBD1. The V gene end was trimmed by 6 bases and the J gene end by 1 base; junction bases not matched to a gene: 4. CDR1 and CDR2 from the germline V gene are SNHLY and FYNNEI. The CDR3 contains 14 residues. The CDR3 DNA sequence: TGTGCCAGCAGCAAGGACAGGGCGAACACTGAAGCTTTCTTT. Residues: CASSKDRANTEAFF.